The clone carrying this TCR beta chain was recorded many times. Its specificity is not known. This entry belongs to a study of T cells after yellow fever vaccination. Whole-study results and caveats: The presence of abundant clonotypes contaminating from the bulk population was possible in FACS-sorted repertoires. Most primary-vaccination clones reappeared after the booster (more than 95% CD4, roughly 88% CD8). Clonotypes found in both CD4 and CD8 compartments made up a small share.

A universal primer site and UMIs were added as TCR cDNA was made by 5'RACE template switching. MiXCR, run by TCRdb on the 5' RACE reads, gives a single entry per CDR3 protein. Of about 580,000 distinct CDR3 sequences listed, approximately 16% are singletons. Germline V lookup: CDR1 MGHDK, CDR2 SYGVNS. V gave up 6 bases and J gave up 5 bases, with 7 bases separating them. The CDR3 loop spans 11 amino acids. This material consisted of PBMCs, taken less than 6 days after the first yellow fever vaccination. This clonotype was obtained from a man aged 18 to 29 who received the YFV17D yellow fever vaccine. V gene TRBV25-1 combines with J gene TRBJ2-5, with D unresolved. The DNA for the CDR3 is TGTGCCAGCAGGATCGGGGAGACCCAGTACTTC. Its translation: CASRIGETQYF. Full variable domain (remainder filled in from reference TRBV25-1 and TRBJ2-5): EADIYQTPRYLVIGTGKKITLECSQTMGHDKMYWYQQDPGMELHLIHYSYGVNSTEKGDLSSESTVSRIRTEHFPLTLESARPSHTSQYLCASRIGETQYFGPGTRLLVL.